Following are 10 T cell receptor beta chains from one sample sequenced in a study of T cell responses to AZD1222 COVID-19 vaccine. Clones were sequenced by immunoSEQ multiplex PCR, and TCRdb holds only the in-frame ones, with some missing. The table lists some 60,000 clones, roughly 80% of them singletons. Source: peripheral blood, taken 28 days after the second AZD1222 dose. The receptors shown here come from an adult who received the AZD1222 COVID-19 vaccine.

V usage is TRBV3-1 (or the pseudogene TRBV3-2) and J usage is TRBJ2-1; 7 positions match TRBD2. The germline CDR1 and CDR2 sequences are LGHDT and YNNKEL (reference sequence). J was trimmed by 12 bases and V by 0 bases; bases with no gene match: 11. CDR3 size: 15 residues. The CDR3 DNA sequence: TGTGCCAGCAGCCAAGATCCCGCCCGGGACTATGGGCAGTTCTTC. This translates into CASSQDPARDYGQFF.

The J gene is TRBJ1-2, the V gene TRBV7-2, with D perhaps matching TRBD1 (6 bases). Germline V lookup: CDR1 SGHTA, CDR2 FQGNSA. CDR3 size: 13 residues. With 6 bases removed from V and 3 bases from J, the gap between germline ends came to 11 bases. This CDR3 reads CASRGGTYYGYTF. The CDR3 nucleotides read TGTGCCAGCAGAGGGGGGACCTACTATGGCTACACCTTC.

This chain links TRBV3-1 (or the pseudogene TRBV3-2) with TRBJ2-2; D perhaps matches TRBD2 (6 bases). Germline V lookup: CDR1 LGHDT, CDR2 YNNKEL (reference sequence). V was clipped by 0 bases and J by 1 base, with 9 bases between them. The CDR3 extends over 16 amino acids. CDR3 sequence reads: CASSQDTAGNTGELFF. Here the CDR3 DNA reads TGTGCCAGCAGCCAAGATACAGCGGGGAACACCGGGGAGCTGTTTTTT.

This chain uses TRBV28 with TRBJ1-3, with D uncertain. V lost 6 bases to trimming and J lost 0 bases, with 18 bases between them. This CDR3 has 17 residues. CDR1 and CDR2 (germline): MDHEN, SYDVKM. The CDR3 DNA sequence: TGTGCCAGCAGCCGCCCCTTAGGACGTCGCTCTGGAAACACCATATATTTT. Translating it yields CASSRPLGRRSGNTIYF.

This chain connects TRBV2 to TRBJ1-1; D gene uncertain. V was pared by 7 bases and J by 4 bases, with 16 bases between. From germline, CDR1 is SNHLY and CDR2 FYNNEI. The CDR3 has 14 amino acids. CDR3 sequence: CASILRRMATEAFF. Here the CDR3 DNA reads TGTGCCAGCATCCTTAGGAGGATGGCCACTGAAGCTTTCTTT.

This clone was detected a few times. The chain recombines TRBV12-3 or TRBV12-4 with TRBJ1-5; a weak D match, TRBD1 (5 bases). Trimming cost V 1 base and J 6 bases, with 7 bases left between them. The CDR3 extends over 13 amino acids. The CDR3 spells CASSLGGGQPQHF. The CDR3 DNA reads TGTGCCAGCAGTTTAGGGGGGGGTCAGCCCCAGCATTTT.

This clone came up once. The chain employs TRBV19 and TRBJ1-6; unclear D gene. Per germline, CDR1 LNHDA and CDR2 SQIVND (reference sequence). The CDR3 is 15 residues long. V lost 6 bases and J 8 bases, leaving 17 bases between the germline ends. CDR3: CASSPPGGLYSPLHF. Here the CDR3 DNA reads TGTGCCAGTAGCCCCCCGGGTGGCCTCTATTCACCCCTCCACTTT.

The rearrangement links TRBV7-8 to TRBJ2-7, with 9 bases that match TRBD2. Germline CDR1 and CDR2: SGHVS and FQNEAQ. With 4 bases clipped from V and 4 bases from J, the junction kept 11 bases outside the gene matches. The CDR3 has 16 residues. The CDR3 coding sequence is TGTGCCAGCAGCTCACTTATTAGCGGGGGTTCTTACGAGCAGTACTTC. As protein: CASSSLISGGSYEQYF.

V and J are TRBV4-1 and TRBJ2-3, with TRBD2 as a possible D gene (5 bases). The CDR3 extends over 16 amino acids. Germline V lookup: CDR1 MGHRA, CDR2 YSYEKL. V dropped 4 bases and J dropped 0 bases, with 14 bases sitting between them. CDR3 amino acids: CASSPQIGLSTDTQYF. For the CDR3, the DNA is TGCGCCAGCAGCCCCCAAATAGGACTTAGCACAGATACGCAGTATTTT.

V gene TRBV7-9 combines with J gene TRBJ1-2; TRBD1 matches at 7 bases. Looked up from germline, CDR1 is SEHNR and CDR2 is FQNEAQ (reference sequence). The V and J ends lost 3 bases and 7 bases, in that order; junction bases with no gene match: 8. The CDR3 has 14 amino acids. The CDR3 nucleotides are TGTGCCAGCAGCTTCCACCAGGGGGTTGGTGGCTACACCTTC. This gives the protein CASSFHQGVGGYTF.